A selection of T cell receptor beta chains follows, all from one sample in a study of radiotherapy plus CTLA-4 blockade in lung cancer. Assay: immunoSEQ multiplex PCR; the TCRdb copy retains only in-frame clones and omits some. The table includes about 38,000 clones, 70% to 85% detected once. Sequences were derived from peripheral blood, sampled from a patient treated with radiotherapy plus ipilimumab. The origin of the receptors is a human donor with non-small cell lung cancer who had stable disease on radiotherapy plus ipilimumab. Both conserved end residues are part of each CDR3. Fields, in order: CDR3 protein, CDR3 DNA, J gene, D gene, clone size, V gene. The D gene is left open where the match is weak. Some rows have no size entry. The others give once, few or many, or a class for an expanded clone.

CSVAGLGTGSGYTF | TGCAGCGTCGCCGGGTTAGGAACAGGGAGTGGCTACACCTTC | TRBJ1-2 | - | - | TRBV29-1
CASRVTGTYEQYF | TGCGCCAGCAGAGTAACGGGGACCTACGAGCAGTACTTC | TRBJ2-7 | - | - | TRBV10-2
CASSPPSGGGGSTEAFF | TGTGCCAGCTCACCCCCATCAGGGGGAGGGGGAAGCACTGAAGCTTTCTTT | TRBJ1-1 | TRBD1 | - | TRBV18
CASSVMTGVADTQYF | TGTGCCAGCAGCGTTATGACAGGGGTGGCAGATACGCAGTATTTT | TRBJ2-3 | TRBD1 | once | TRBV9
CASSIGTSGGPYNEQFF | TGTGCCAGCAGTATCGGGACTAGCGGGGGGCCCTACAATGAGCAGTTCTTC | TRBJ2-1 | TRBD2 | - | TRBV9
CASSPIGGDGYTF | TGTGCCAGCAGCCCAATAGGGGGTGATGGCTACACCTTC | TRBJ1-2 | - | - | TRBV6-5
CASSLRGTENTEAFF | TGTGCCAGCAGCCTACGGGGGACAGAGAACACTGAAGCTTTCTTT | TRBJ1-1 | TRBD1 | - | TRBV6-6
CASSPYDGQGKAEAFF | TGTGCCAGCAGCCCCTACGACGGGCAGGGGAAGGCTGAAGCTTTCTTT | TRBJ1-1 | - | - | TRBV7-9
CASSLAAQVGNSPLHF | TGCGCCAGCAGCTTGGCCGCGCAAGTGGGTAATTCACCCCTCCACTTT | TRBJ1-6 | - | - | TRBV5-1
CASSLAGGLNNEQFF | TGTGCCAGCAGCCTAGCGGGGGGGCTTAACAATGAGCAGTTCTTC | TRBJ2-1 | TRBD2 | - | TRBV7-3
CASRTSGQSYGYTF | TGTGCCAGCAGAACCTCGGGACAGAGCTATGGCTACACCTTC | TRBJ1-2 | TRBD1 | - | TRBV6-6
CASSCVRISNTGELFF | TGTGCCAGCAGCTGCGTTAGGATTTCGAACACCGGGGAGCTGTTTTTT | TRBJ2-2 | - | - | TRBV11-3
CASGAGAGGELFF | TGTGCTAGTGGAGCGGGGGCGGGCGGGGAGCTGTTTTTT | TRBJ2-2 | TRBD2 | - | TRBV12-5
CASSVVPNYEQYF | TGTGCCAGCAGTGTGGTTCCGAACTACGAGCAGTACTTC | TRBJ2-7 | - | - | TRBV2
CASSDRMNTEAFF | TGTGCCAGCAGTGACAGGATGAACACTGAAGCTTTCTTT | TRBJ1-1 | - | few | TRBV6-5
CASSGPDGYNQPQHF | TGTGCCAGCAGTGGACCCGACGGATACAATCAGCCCCAGCATTTT | TRBJ1-5 | - | - | TRBV6-1
CAVGLGWAYEQYF | TGTGCTGTAGGGTTGGGGTGGGCCTACGAGCAGTACTTC | TRBJ2-7 | - | - | TRBV7-2
CASRPSGRQGLLETQYF | TGTGCCAGCAGGCCTAGCGGGAGACAGGGGCTGCTTGAGACCCAGTACTTC | TRBJ2-5 | TRBD2 | - | TRBV7-8
CASSAIGNTIYF | TGTGCCAGCAGCGCCATAGGAAACACCATATATTTT | TRBJ1-3 | - | - | TRBV9
CASSPDGVGYTF | TGTGCCAGCAGCCCAGACGGGGTTGGCTACACCTTC | TRBJ1-2 | - | once | TRBV4-2
CASSAQGTGSRETQYF | TGTGCCAGCAGCGCCCAAGGGACAGGGTCTAGGGAGACCCAGTACTTC | TRBJ2-5 | TRBD1 | - | TRBV7-2
CASSQDASGGAGTGELFF | TGCGCCAGCAGCCAAGATGCTAGCGGGGGGGCTGGGACCGGGGAGCTGTTTTTT | TRBJ2-2 | TRBD2 | - | TRBV4-3
CSARLAQETQYF | TGCAGCGCTCGACTAGCGCAGGAGACCCAGTACTTC | TRBJ2-5 | TRBD2 | - | TRBV29-1
CASSPGTGLEDTQYF | TGCGCCAGCAGCCCCGGGACAGGGTTGGAAGATACGCAGTATTTT | TRBJ2-3 | TRBD1 | - | TRBV5-1
CASSLTIGETQYF | TGTGCCAGCAGCTTAACGATTGGGGAGACCCAGTACTTC | TRBJ2-5 | - | once | TRBV7-3
CASSLAVAENEKLFF | TGTGCCAGCAGCTTAGCGGTGGCGGAAAATGAAAAACTGTTTTTT | TRBJ1-4 | - | - | TRBV11-1
CASSLARLSYGYTF | TGTGCCAGCAGTTTAGCCAGACTTAGCTATGGCTACACCTTC | TRBJ1-2 | - | - | TRBV28
CASSPDREETQYF | TGTGCCAGCAGCCCGGACAGGGAGGAGACCCAGTACTTC | TRBJ2-5 | TRBD1 | - | TRBV13
CASSDRGSSPGTQYF | TGTGCCAGCAGCGACAGGGGCTCCTCCCCGGGTACGCAGTATTTT | TRBJ2-3 | TRBD1 | - | TRBV11-2
CASSFRLAGGDVKNIQYF | TGTGCCAGCAGTTTCCGACTAGCGGGGGGGGATGTCAAAAACATTCAGTACTTC | TRBJ2-4 | TRBD2 | once | TRBV27
CASSPGPGGVYGYTF | TGTGCCAGCTCACCAGGGCCAGGGGGTGTCTATGGCTACACCTTC | TRBJ1-2 | TRBD1 | - | TRBV18
CASSPGGRGATEAFF | TGTGCCAGCAGCCCAGGGGGGAGGGGTGCCACTGAAGCTTTCTTT | TRBJ1-1 | TRBD1 | - | TRBV5-4
CASSQDLGFYNEQFF | TGCGCCAGCAGCCAAGATCTGGGCTTCTACAATGAGCAGTTCTTC | TRBJ2-1 | - | - | TRBV4-3
CASSEGREQFF | TGTGCCAGCAGTGAAGGCCGTGAGCAGTTCTTC | TRBJ2-1 | - | - | TRBV2
CASSPPQGTGEKLFF | TGTGCCAGCTCACCACCCCAGGGCACAGGGGAAAAACTGTTTTTT | TRBJ1-4 | - | - | TRBV18
CASSLPIIQGELFF | TGTGCCAGCAGCTTGCCAATTATTCAGGGGGAGCTGTTTTTT | TRBJ2-2 | - | - | TRBV5-6
CASSLLTGEGYTF | TGTGCCAGCAGCTTGTTAACAGGGGAGGGCTACACCTTC | TRBJ1-2 | TRBD1 | - | TRBV7-3